One T cell receptor beta chain is described in this entry. TCRdb's table, derived via immunoSEQ multiplex PCR, lists solely in-frame clones and lacks some. The sample holds about 66,000 clones, 85% to 90% seen once. The germline CDR1 and CDR2 sequences are MNHEY and SMNVEV (reference sequence). V was pared by 7 bases and J by 7 bases, with 19 bases between. The CDR3 contains 15 residues. The data were taken from a study of blood T cell repertoires in COVID-19. Across the whole study: In each case, the material was cDNA or gDNA derived from T cells, B-cell-depleted T cells, or PBMCs.

Source material: peripheral blood. The V call is TRBV27, the J call TRBJ1-4, with D perhaps matching TRBD1 (6 bases). The receptor comes from a man between 60 and 70 years old with acute or convalescent COVID-19. The CDR3 region is CASKGGDRRLEKLFF. CDR3 DNA: TGTGCCAGCAAAGGCGGAGACAGGCGACTTGAAAAACTGTTTTTT.